Reported below is one T cell receptor beta chain. This sample is part of a study of blood T cell repertoires in COVID-19. Study-level background: In each case, the material was cDNA or gDNA derived from T cells, B-cell-depleted T cells, or PBMCs.

Trimming cost V 3 bases and J 6 bases, with 11 bases left between them. Germline values: CDR1 SEHNR, CDR2 FQNEAQ (reference sequence). This CDR3 is built from 13 residues. Categorization into cohorts depended on clinical history that participants reported. In the original workflow: How many nucleated cells were present was estimated from reference gene primer amplification. Profiling relied on immunoSEQ multiplex PCR, and the TCRdb table lists in-frame clones only, not all of them. That table is the source of V, J and clone size, and D and trimming were worked out from the DNA. The table includes 200,000 to 250,000 clones, 83% detected once.

This chain connects TRBV7-9 to TRBJ1-2; D is unresolved. The sequencing sample was made of PBMCs or T cells enriched from blood (not recorded which). The receptor was derived from a woman between 50 and 59 years old who had been exposed to COVID-19. The CDR3 coding sequence is TGTGCCAGCAGCTTTGTACAGTTCGATGGCTACACCTTC. Its protein is CASSFVQFDGYTF.